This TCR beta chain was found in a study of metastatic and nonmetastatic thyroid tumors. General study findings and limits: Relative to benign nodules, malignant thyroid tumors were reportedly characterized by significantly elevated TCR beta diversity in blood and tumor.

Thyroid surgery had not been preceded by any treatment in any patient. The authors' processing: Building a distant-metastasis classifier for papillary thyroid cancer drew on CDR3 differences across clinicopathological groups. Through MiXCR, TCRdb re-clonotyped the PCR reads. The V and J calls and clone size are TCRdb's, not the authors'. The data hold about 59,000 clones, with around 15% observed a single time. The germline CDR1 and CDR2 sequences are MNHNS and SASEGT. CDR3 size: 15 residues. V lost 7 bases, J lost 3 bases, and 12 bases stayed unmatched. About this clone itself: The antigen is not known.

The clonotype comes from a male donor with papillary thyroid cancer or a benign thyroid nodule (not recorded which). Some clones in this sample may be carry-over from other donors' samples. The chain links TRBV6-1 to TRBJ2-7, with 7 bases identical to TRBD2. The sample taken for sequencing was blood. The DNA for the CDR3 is TGTGCCAGCACTGTCCTATCGGGGGACTACTACGAGCAGTACTTC. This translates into CASTVLSGDYYEQYF.